This is a list of T cell receptor beta chains from one sample in a study of cytomegalovirus exposure and HLA in healthy donors. Repertoires were generated with immunoSEQ multiplex PCR, while TCRdb's copy carries only in-frame clones and drops some. The table records 85,000 to 90,000 clones, roughly 80% of them present only once. The sample consisted of PBMCs. The receptors shown here come from a man between 25 and 39 years old in good health and CMV-seropositive. Both conserved end residues are trimmed from each CDR3. The D gene is left open where the match is weak. Clone size, where shown, is once, few, many, or a class for clones that have expanded.

d_call	v_call	cdr3_length	clone_size	j_call	cdr3_aa
TRBD1	TRBV5-1	14	few	TRBJ2-7	ASSLGGQLYDRSQY
NA	TRBV29-1	9	NA	TRBJ1-1	SVARGTEAF
NA	TRBV7-8	12	NA	TRBJ2-5	ASSSSGVEETQY
NA	TRBV28	9	NA	TRBJ1-1	ASSLVNRAF
NA	TRBV5-6	15	few	TRBJ1-1	ASSFWVRWGQDTEAF
TRBD2	TRBV14	14	NA	TRBJ2-1	ASSRTSGGFINEQF
NA	TRBV30	13	NA	TRBJ1-1	AWSVFGSSNTEAF
NA	TRBV9	12	once	TRBJ1-2	ASSPNRGNYGYT
NA	TRBV30	12	few	TRBJ1-5	AWDPGQGNQPQH
NA	TRBV10-3	11	NA	TRBJ1-2	AISDGGAYGYT
TRBD1	TRBV4-3	13	NA	TRBJ2-7	ASSQAPTGGYEQY
NA	TRBV5-1	12	NA	TRBJ2-7	ASSPDRNKYEQY
TRBD1	TRBV19	13	few	TRBJ1-1	ASSRDRGRVAEAF
TRBD1	TRBV19	12	NA	TRBJ1-1	ASSTGQGYSEAF
TRBD2	TRBV7-9	14	NA	TRBJ2-3	SSSLSGGASTDTQY
NA	TRBV7-9	13	few	TRBJ1-1	ASSLGRHPNTEAF
TRBD1	TRBV6-1	13	NA	TRBJ2-7	ASILGQGLSYEQY
NA	TRBV4-2	15	NA	TRBJ2-1	ASSQESADWGNNEQF
TRBD1	TRBV6-1	12	NA	TRBJ1-2	ASSSGQGIGGYT
NA	TRBV5-1	13	NA	TRBJ2-5	ASSTLPGSQETQY
TRBD1	TRBV5-1	13	NA	TRBJ1-4	ASSATGGDNEKLF
TRBD2	TRBV14	14	once	TRBJ2-7	ASSHAGAGVSYEQY
NA	TRBV19	14	NA	TRBJ2-3	ASSGGGGPPTDTQY
TRBD1	TRBV7-9	13	NA	TRBJ1-5	ASSPPTGSDQPQH
NA	TRBV27	13	NA	TRBJ2-7	ASSLSMGGQYEQY
TRBD1	TRBV13	13	NA	TRBJ1-6	ASSQQGMYDSPLH